This T cell receptor beta chain was obtained from a study of cytomegalovirus exposure and HLA in healthy donors. Details on this clone: Antigen: not known.

The study's findings and limits: There were several of the most significant clusters that appeared linked to common viral pathogens in a later analysis.

The CDR3 contains 14 residues. Germline V gives CDR1 MNHNS, CDR2 SASEGT. V gave up 6 bases and J gave up 7 bases; unmatched junction bases: 10. Healthy bone marrow donors made up the cohort. Primers included in the PCR were 60 Vbeta and 13 Jbeta primers. Using immunoSEQ multiplex PCR, the repertoire was profiled, and TCRdb retains in-frame clones only, with some absent. The sample contains about 120,000 clones, more than 75% of which appear only once. Sequenced input: PBMCs. V is TRBV6-1 and J is TRBJ1-2, with 8 bases fitting TRBD1. This clonotype was obtained from a man aged 40-55 years in good health and CMV-seronegative. The CDR3 sequence: CASRNTRGLGGYTF. DNA for the CDR3: TGTGCCAGCAGGAATACCAGGGGGCTGGGTGGCTACACCTTC.